A single sample gave rise to the 4 T cell receptor beta chains below, sequenced in a study of post-analysis software for immune sequencing data. Regarding the study as a whole: The study found TRBV5-6, TRBV5-1 and TRBV20-1 among five TRBV segments more frequent in patients than controls.

These receptors have no identified antigens. Unique molecular identifiers had been added to the TCR beta cDNA libraries. TCRdb analysed the PCR reads with MiXCR anew, one entry per CDR3 protein. This table has hundreds of thousands of distinct CDR3 sequences, less than 40% appearing once. Sample: blood. Receptors originate from a girl under 18 with multiple sclerosis.

The rearrangement joins TRBV20-1 to TRBJ2-7, with 9 nucleotides matching TRBD1. V lost 6 bases to trimming and J lost 8 bases; unmatched junction nucleotides: 8. The length of the CDR3 is 12 residues. In germline, CDR1 is DFQATT, CDR2 SNEGSKA (reference sequence). In nucleotides, the CDR3 is TGCAGTGCGGGGACAGGGCCCTATCAGCAGTACTTC. Protein: CSAGTGPYQQYF.

The J gene is TRBJ2-6, the V gene TRBV9; no reliable D call. V was shortened by 7 bases and J by 0 bases, with 2 bases between the two germline ends. This CDR3 comprises 12 residues. CDR1 SGDLS and CDR2 YYNGEE come from the germline V gene. This chain's CDR3 is CASYSGANVLTF. Written as DNA, the CDR3 is TGTGCCAGCTACTCTGGGGCCAACGTCCTGACTTTC.

The V and J genes are TRBV6-5 and TRBJ1-1; 7 bases map to TRBD1. J was trimmed by 0 bases and V by 0 bases; bases with no gene match: 4. The CDR3 is 16 residues long. Germline CDR1 is MNHEY and CDR2 is SVGAGI. CDR3: CASSYSTGSMNTEAFF. DNA for the CDR3: TGTGCCAGCAGTTACTCGACAGGGAGTATGAACACTGAAGCTTTCTTT.

This clonotype was seen a handful of times. The chain links TRBV7-8 to TRBJ2-2; D possibly corresponds to TRBD2 (6 bases). The length of the CDR3 is 14 residues. Deletions cut 6 bases from V and 6 bases from J, with 14 bases between. The germline CDR1 and CDR2 sequences are SGHVS and FQNEAQ. CDR3 protein: CASRRLEGSGELFF. CDR3 bases: TGTGCCAGCAGGAGACTAGAGGGGTCCGGGGAGCTGTTTTTT.